This note documents a single T cell receptor beta chain sequence. The V gene lost 6 bases and the J gene lost 8 bases, with 14 bases spanning the gap. Germline V CDR1 and CDR2: MDHEN, SYDVKM. The CDR3 contains 14 residues. This record comes from a study of technical replicates of blood from a handful of donors. Method: immunoSEQ multiplex PCR; TCRdb's copy keeps in-frame clones and lacks some. This sample has 98,000 or so clones, with 95% found just once. The receptor's source is a human donor in good health. The rearrangement joins TRBV28 to TRBJ1-6; D is ambiguous. The sequenced material came from T cells isolated from PBMCs. The CDR3 is CASSLPRGYSPLHF. The CDR3 DNA reads TGTGCCAGCAGCCTCCCCCGAGGCTATTCACCCCTCCACTTT.